Following are 20 T cell receptor beta chains from one sample sequenced in a study of T cell repertoires in cytomegalovirus infection. TCRdb recomputed calls from the reads with MiXCR, one row per CDR3 protein. The profile covers a few hundred thousand distinct CDR3 sequences, with approximately 18% appearing a single time and 8.7% taken by the ten largest. Source material: PBMCs. The receptors originated from a human donor in good health (CMV status not recorded). Some clones in this sample may be carry-over from other donors' samples.

CDR3 residues: CASDVTGSYEQYF. DNA of the CDR3: TGTGCCAGCGACGTCACAGGGAGCTACGAGCAGTACTTC. This chain uses TRBV6-6 with TRBJ2-7; weak D call: TRBD1 (6 bases). The CDR3 is made up of 13 amino acids. The ends were cut back, 8 bases at V and 3 bases at J, with 14 bases in the middle. Germline V lookup: CDR1 MNHNY, CDR2 SVGAGI (reference sequence).

This clonotype was seen at least ten times. CDR3 DNA: TGTGCCAGCAGCTTAGAAAGCAGTTACACTGAAGCTTTCTTT. It codes for CASSLESSYTEAFF. The gene calls are TRBV7-8 and TRBJ1-1, with no clear D. V lost 1 base to trimming and J lost 3 bases, with 9 bases between them. The CDR3 spans 14 residues. Germline V gene data show CDR1 as SGHVS and CDR2 as FQNEAQ.

Ten or more counts support this clonotype. The chain is built from TRBV11-3 and TRBJ2-3, with D possibly TRBD2 on 5 matching bases. Trimming removed 3 bases from V and 6 bases from J, with 10 bases in between. The CDR3 is 13 residues long. The germline V gene encodes CDR1 SGHNT and CDR2 YENEEA. CDR3 residues: CASSLVRRDTQYF. CDR3 DNA: TGTGCCAGCAGCTTGGTTCGGAGGGATACGCAGTATTTT.

This clonotype has just a few counts. As DNA, the CDR3 is TGTGCCAGCAGTTCCCCTGGCAGCGGGAGGGCCTCCTACGAGCAGTACTTC. This gives the protein CASSSPGSGRASYEQYF. The chain carries TRBV6-8 and TRBJ2-7; 10 bases fit TRBD2. CDR3 size: 17 residues. Trimming at V came to 4 bases and at J to 0 bases, leaving 9 bases not matched to a gene. Germline CDR1 and CDR2: MNHGY and SAAAGT.

Worth noting for this clonotype: A single base separates this from a much larger clone, so it may be a read error. The V and J genes are TRBV7-9 and TRBJ2-1, with D perhaps TRBD2 (6 bases). Germline V gene lookup returns CDR1 SEHNR and CDR2 FQNEAQ (reference sequence). The germline V and J ends were trimmed by 7 bases and 8 bases, with 21 bases remaining between them. The CDR3 runs to 15 residues. Written as DNA, the CDR3 is TGTGCCAGCAACCCGAAGGGAGGAGGCCACGATGAGCAGTTCTTC. It specifies CASNPKGGGHDEQFF.

The rearrangement uses TRBV4-3 and TRBJ2-1; 11 bases align to TRBD2. Germline loops: CDR1 LGHNA, CDR2 YSLEER. V was clipped by 0 bases and J by 7 bases; unmatched bases: 5. This CDR3 has 16 residues. The CDR3 sequence: CASSQDLTSGTNEQFF. In DNA, the CDR3 is TGCGCCAGCAGCCAAGATCTGACTAGCGGGACGAATGAGCAGTTCTTC.

As concerns this clonotype: A much larger clone differs from this one at a single base, so this may be a read error. This chain joins TRBV7-2 and TRBJ2-7, with D tentatively TRBD1 (5 bases). Germline V lookup: CDR1 SGHTA, CDR2 FQGNSA. V dropped 3 bases and J dropped 5 bases, with 8 bases sitting between them. CDR3 length: 12 amino acids. The CDR3 reads CASSFWGDEQYF. CDR3 nucleotide sequence: TGTGCCAGCAGCTTTTGGGGCGACGAGCAGTACTTC.

CDR3 sequence: CASSFPRSGGYGQETQYF. The CDR3, as DNA: TGTGCCAGCAGCTTCCCCCGGAGTGGGGGATACGGGCAAGAGACCCAGTACTTC. The chain has TRBV7-6 and TRBJ2-5; D might be TRBD1 or TRBD2, each matching 5 bases. The CDR3 totals 18 residues. Trimming removed 3 bases from V and 2 bases from J, with 22 bases in between. Germline V lookup: CDR1 SGHVS, CDR2 FNYEAQ.

The chain carries TRBV6-2 or TRBV6-3 and TRBJ2-5, with TRBD2 identical over 13 bases. Germline V gene data show CDR1 as MNHEY and CDR2 as SVGEGT. The CDR3 contains 17 residues. J was trimmed by 4 bases and V by 5 bases; bases with no gene match: 10. Here the CDR3 reads CASSQGLAGVWGETQYF. CDR3 DNA sequence: TGTGCCAGCAGTCAAGGACTAGCGGGAGTATGGGGAGAGACCCAGTACTTC.

The chain has TRBV19 and TRBJ2-5, with D tentatively TRBD1 or TRBD2 (5 bases each). From germline, CDR1 is LNHDA and CDR2 SQIVND (reference sequence). This CDR3 contains 13 residues. V lost 4 bases and J 0 bases, leaving 6 bases between the germline ends. The DNA for the CDR3 is TGTGCCAGTAGTACGGGACACCAAGAGACCCAGTACTTC. This encodes CASSTGHQETQYF. The whole variable domain, filled in from reference TRBV19 and TRBJ2-5, reads DGGITQSPKYLFRKEGQNVTLSCEQNLNHDAMYWYRQDPGQGLRLIYYSQIVNDFQKGDIAEGYSVSREKKESFPLTVTSAQKNPTAFYLCASSTGHQETQYFGPGTRLLVL.

This clonotype was seen many times. The rearrangement joins TRBV7-9 to TRBJ1-1, with 9 bases identical to TRBD1. Trimming took 4 bases from V and 5 from J; bases not matched to a gene: 11. The CDR3 totals 16 residues. CDR1 SEHNR and CDR2 FQNEAQ come from the germline V gene (reference sequence). The CDR3 DNA sequence: TGTGCCAGCAGCTACCACCCGACAGGGGGAGATACTGAAGCTTTCTTT. Protein sequence: CASSYHPTGGDTEAFF. Complete variable domain (other parts from reference TRBV7-9 and TRBJ1-1): DTGVSQNPRHKITKRGQNVTFRCDPISEHNRLYWYRQTLGQGPEFLTYFQNEAQLEKSRLLSDRFSAERPKGSFSTLEIQRTEQGDSAMYLCASSYHPTGGDTEAFFGQGTRLTVV.

This chain uses TRBV12-3 or TRBV12-4 with TRBJ2-3; 7 bases line up with TRBD2. V lost 6 bases, J lost 6 bases, and 15 bases stayed unmatched. The CDR3 covers 16 residues. The CDR3 spells CASSNSWLAGPDTQYF. CDR3 nucleotides: TGTGCCAGCAGCAACTCTTGGTTAGCGGGTCCGGATACGCAGTATTTT.

The chain links TRBV7-8 to TRBJ2-3, with no clear D. Between the trimmed V and J ends, which lost 1 base and 6 bases, there was a span of 11 bases. The germline CDR1 and CDR2 sequences are SGHVS and FQNEAQ. This CDR3 has 14 amino acids. CDR3 region: CASSLVGPQDTQYF. The CDR3 DNA reads TGTGCCAGCAGCTTAGTGGGTCCTCAGGATACGCAGTATTTT.

V gene TRBV5-6 combines with J gene TRBJ1-1; 7 bases are a match to TRBD1. The length of the CDR3 is 16 residues. Looked up from germline, CDR1 is SGHDT and CDR2 is YYEEEE. Losses at the gene ends were 4 bases for V and 0 bases for J; bases not matched to a gene: 9. In DNA form, the CDR3 reads TGTGCCAGCAGCAATCCAGGGGGAGACATGAACACTGAAGCTTTCTTT. It translates to CASSNPGGDMNTEAFF.

The V and J genes are TRBV7-6 and TRBJ2-7, with D perhaps matching TRBD1 or TRBD2 (6 bases each). V lost 6 bases and J 7 bases, leaving 22 bases between the germline ends. The length of the CDR3 is 15 residues. Germline values: CDR1 SGHVS, CDR2 FNYEAQ. In nucleotides, the CDR3 is TGTGCCAGCAGTCCTACGGGGGCCAAATGGTGGGAGCAGTACTTC. This gives the protein CASSPTGAKWWEQYF.

This clonotype was seen repeatedly, ten times or more. The chain has TRBV4-3 and TRBJ2-3; D unclear. CDR1 is LGHNA and CDR2 is YSLEER in the germline V gene. V lost 2 bases, J lost 2 bases, and 8 bases lay in between. The CDR3 spans 14 residues. CDR3 sequence: CASSQQDPTDTQYF. The DNA of the CDR3 is TGCGCCAGCAGCCAACAGGACCCCACAGATACGCAGTATTTT.

This clonotype has ten or more counts. This sequence joins TRBV28 and TRBJ1-5; D ambiguous. This CDR3 is built from 15 residues. V was trimmed by 5 bases and J by 1 base, leaving 12 bases between them. Germline V gene data show CDR1 as MDHEN and CDR2 as SYDVKM. CDR3 DNA: TGTGCCAGCAGTCGATCTTCCCTCAGCAATCAGCCCCAGCATTTT. It yields the protein CASSRSSLSNQPQHF.

The chain uses TRBV24-1 and TRBJ1-5, with D perhaps matching TRBD1 (5 bases). Germline V gives CDR1 KGHDR, CDR2 SFDVKD. With 5 bases removed from V and 7 bases from J, the gap between germline ends came to 8 bases. The CDR3 runs 12 residues. For the CDR3, the DNA is TGTGCCACCAGTGGCGGGGCCCAGCCCCAGCATTTT. The encoded protein is CATSGGAQPQHF.

A few counts support this clonotype. J is TRBJ1-3 and V is TRBV7-2; D is perhaps TRBD1 (6 bases). The germline gives CDR1 SGHTA, CDR2 FQGNSA. Trimming removed 1 base from V and 0 bases from J, with 16 bases in between. The CDR3 is made up of 18 amino acids. CDR3 DNA sequence: TGTGCCAGCAGCTTAGTAGGTGTACAGGGACCCTCTGGAAACACCATATATTTT. Its protein is CASSLVGVQGPSGNTIYF.

The V gene is TRBV15, the J gene TRBJ1-4; D ambiguous. This CDR3 is 12 amino acids long. Between the trimmed V and J ends, which lost 0 bases and 11 bases, there was a span of 7 bases. Germline-derived CDR1 and CDR2 are LNHNV and YYDKDF (reference sequence). The CDR3 sequence is CATSRDPRKLFF. CDR3 nucleotide sequence: TGTGCCACCAGCAGAGATCCGAGGAAACTGTTTTTT.